The next 23 T cell receptor beta chains were all read from a single sample in a study of siplizumab effects on memory and regulatory T cells. Generated by immunoSEQ multiplex PCR, the TCRdb table keeps only in-frame clones and is missing some. Of roughly 120,000 clones in the sample, roughly 94% were seen once. The sequencing sample was made of non-Treg CD4+ T cells sorted from blood. These receptors were taken from a human donor in good health.

CDR3 nucleotide sequence: TGCGCCAGCAGTCCAGATCAGGGACAGGGATCCGTCAACACCGGGGAGCTGTTTTTT. Residues: CASSPDQGQGSVNTGELFF. The rearrangement uses TRBV23-1 and TRBJ2-2; 9 bases are shared with TRBD1. TRBV23-1 is an open reading frame, and its role is uncertain. This CDR3 is 19 amino acids long. Unmatched junction bases numbered 14, after V lost 4 bases and J lost 2 bases.

The J gene is TRBJ2-1, the V gene TRBV19; TRBD2 aligns across 13 bases. J was trimmed by 8 bases and V by 3 bases; bases with no gene match: 10. This CDR3 spans 17 amino acids. Germline V CDR1 and CDR2: LNHDA, SQIVND (reference sequence). This CDR3 is CASSIPGTSGITDEQFF. In DNA form, the CDR3 reads TGTGCCAGTAGTATCCCCGGGACTAGCGGGATTACGGATGAGCAGTTCTTC.

The rearrangement links TRBV7-9 to TRBJ2-5; TRBD1 aligns across 7 bases. Germline lookup yields CDR1 SEHNR and CDR2 FQNEAQ (reference sequence). V dropped 0 bases and J dropped 10; count of bases not matched to a gene: 2. This CDR3 has 12 amino acids. Here the CDR3 reads CASSLAQGSQYF. In nucleotides, the CDR3 is TGTGCCAGCAGCTTAGCACAGGGGAGCCAGTACTTC. Full variable domain (outside the CDR3, taken from reference TRBV7-9 and TRBJ2-5): DTGVSQNPRHKITKRGQNVTFRCDPISEHNRLYWYRQTLGQGPEFLTYFQNEAQLEKSRLLSDRFSAERPKGSFSTLEIQRTEQGDSAMYLCASSLAQGSQYFGPGTRLLVL.

The chain is built from TRBV11-3 and TRBJ2-2; D remains unclear. The germline V and J ends were trimmed by 4 bases and 5 bases, with 5 bases remaining between them. The CDR3 covers 12 residues. The germline gives CDR1 SGHNT, CDR2 YENEEA. For the CDR3, the DNA is TGTGCCAGCAGCTATGGAACCGGGGAGCTGTTTTTT. It codes for CASSYGTGELFF.

The gene calls are TRBV11-1 and TRBJ2-7; 8 bases line up with TRBD2. Germline V lookup: CDR1 SGHAT, CDR2 FQDESV (reference sequence). This CDR3 region has 15 residues. The J segment lost 5 bases and the V segment lost 1 base, leaving 7 bases of the junction unmatched. CDR3 sequence (DNA): TGTGCCAGCAGCTTAGTGAGCGGGAGTTCCCACGAGCAGTACTTC. It is translated as CASSLVSGSSHEQYF.

The chain carries TRBV28 and TRBJ2-3; D possibly corresponds to TRBD1 (5 bases). The V end was cut by 6 bases, the J end by 3 bases, with 16 bases between. The CDR3 spans 15 residues. CDR1 and CDR2 from the germline V gene are MDHEN and SYDVKM. This CDR3 is CASSPRAARTDTQYF. CDR3 coding DNA: TGTGCCAGCAGCCCCAGGGCGGCACGGACAGATACGCAGTATTTT.

The V call is TRBV7-2, the J call TRBJ1-5; D unresolved. This CDR3 has 13 residues. The germline V gene encodes CDR1 SGHTA and CDR2 FQGNSA. V shed 0 bases and J shed 7 bases, with 7 bases lying between them. The CDR3 reads CASSLAGLQPQHF. The CDR3 DNA follows: TGTGCCAGCAGCTTAGCCGGGCTACAGCCCCAGCATTTT. The full variable domain, with the rest looked up from reference TRBV7-2 and TRBJ1-5, is GAGVSQSPSNKVTEKGKDVELRCDPISGHTALYWYRQSLGQGLEFLIYFQGNSAPDKSGLPSDRFSAERTGGSVSTLTIQRTQQEDSAVYLCASSLAGLQPQHFGDGTRLSIL.

This chain joins TRBV7-3 and TRBJ2-3, with unresolved D. From germline, CDR1 is SGHTA and CDR2 FQGTGA. This CDR3 has 13 amino acids. The V gene lost 2 bases and the J gene lost 8 bases, with 11 bases spanning the gap. CDR3 sequence: CASSLEREATQYF. CDR3 in DNA: TGTGCCAGCAGCTTAGAAAGGGAAGCTACGCAGTATTTT.

This chain uses TRBV7-9 with TRBJ2-7, with D uncertain. V lost 0 bases and J lost 6, with 12 bases in between. In germline, CDR1 is SEHNR, CDR2 FQNEAQ (reference sequence). This CDR3 comprises 14 residues. CDR3 protein: CASSLASSRFEQYF. The CDR3 bases are TGTGCCAGCAGCTTAGCGTCGTCCAGGTTCGAGCAGTACTTC.

This chain links TRBV6-5 with TRBJ2-7, with 7 bases fitting TRBD2. The V segment lost 0 bases and the J segment 6 bases; nucleotides outside the gene matches: 8. Germline-derived CDR1 and CDR2 are MNHEY and SVGAGI. The CDR3 runs 15 residues. CDR3 sequence reads: CASSYSSGPVIEQYF. CDR3 DNA sequence: TGTGCCAGCAGTTACTCTAGCGGGCCTGTGATCGAGCAGTACTTC.

This clone is a singleton in its sample. The chain employs TRBV5-1 and TRBJ2-1; weak D call: TRBD2 (5 bases). The germline V and J ends were trimmed by 2 bases and 6 bases, with 18 bases remaining between them. CDR3 length: 16 amino acids. CDR1 is SGHRS, CDR2 YFSETQ, per germline. The CDR3 nucleotides are TGCGCCAGCAGCTTTATGGATCCTCGGACTTCCAATGAGCAGTTCTTC. It is translated as CASSFMDPRTSNEQFF. The full variable domain, its missing parts supplied by reference TRBV5-1 and TRBJ2-1, is KAGVTQTPRYLIKTRGQQVTLSCSPISGHRSVSWYQQTPGQGLQFLFEYFSETQRNKGNFPGRFSGRQFSNSRSEMNVSTLELGDSALYLCASSFMDPRTSNEQFFGPGTRLTVL.

V usage is TRBV2 and J usage is TRBJ1-2; D unclear. Looked up from germline, CDR1 is SNHLY and CDR2 is FYNNEI. The V and J ends lost 6 bases and 6 bases respectively, with 14 bases between them. The CDR3 totals 13 residues. The CDR3 nucleotides are TGTGCCAGCAGATCCTCGGGCTGGGATGGCTACACCTTC. As protein: CASRSSGWDGYTF.

The chain couples TRBV7-9 to TRBJ2-5, with D unclear. Germline CDR1 is SEHNR and CDR2 is FQNEAQ (reference sequence). The V gene lost 1 base and the J gene lost 1 base, with 10 bases spanning the gap. The CDR3 runs 15 residues. The CDR3 reads CASSLGQIPQETQYF. As DNA, the CDR3 is TGTGCCAGCAGCTTAGGGCAGATACCCCAAGAGACCCAGTACTTC.

The V and J genes are TRBV7-3 and TRBJ2-5; a weak D match, TRBD1 (5 bases). The CDR3 sequence is 14 residues long. The germline gives CDR1 SGHTA, CDR2 FQGTGA. V gave up 4 bases and J gave up 5 bases, with 14 bases separating them. The CDR3 is CASSYQGSRETQYF. The CDR3 nucleotides read TGTGCCAGCAGCTACCAGGGCTCGCGCGAGACCCAGTACTTC.

With regard to this clone: The same CDR3 can be traced to other DNA sequences in this sample. The chain carries TRBV7-2 and TRBJ2-3, with D unresolved. The CDR3 contains 12 residues. CDR1 and CDR2 from the germline V gene are SGHTA and FQGNSA. Trimming stripped 2 bases from V and 0 bases from J, with 0 bases between. CDR3 DNA sequence: TGTGCCAGCAGCTTAAGCACAGATACGCAGTATTTT. This gives the protein CASSLSTDTQYF. The complete variable domain, with remaining parts taken from reference TRBV7-2 and TRBJ2-3, reads GAGVSQSPSNKVTEKGKDVELRCDPISGHTALYWYRQSLGQGLEFLIYFQGNSAPDKSGLPSDRFSAERTGGSVSTLTIQRTQQEDSAVYLCASSLSTDTQYFGPGTRLTVL.

This clone was found once. The chain recombines TRBV6-1 with TRBJ1-2; D uncertain. The V gene's germline CDR1 is MNHNS and CDR2 SASEGT. V was cut by 5 bases and J by 8 bases, with 9 bases left in between. The CDR3 is made up of 11 amino acids. In nucleotides, the CDR3 is TGTGCCAGCAGTAGTATACTCGGCTACACCTTC. It codes for CASSSILGYTF.

V and J are TRBV5-1 and TRBJ2-1; D is unresolved. Trimming shortened V by 6 bases and J by 5 bases, and 12 bases separated the two germline ends. CDR3 length equals 13 residues. CDR1 SGHRS and CDR2 YFSETQ come from the germline V gene. The CDR3 loop reads CASTKGIDNEQFF. In nucleotides, the CDR3 is TGCGCCAGCACGAAGGGTATAGACAATGAGCAGTTCTTC.

The chain joins TRBV10-3 to TRBJ2-1; 8 positions agree with TRBD2. J lost 7 bases, V lost 4 bases, and 3 bases had no gene match. The V gene's germline CDR1 is ENHRY and CDR2 SYGVKD. This CDR3 spans 13 amino acids. CDR3 protein: CAISVIAGNEQFF. In nucleotides, the CDR3 is TGTGCCATCAGTGTTATAGCGGGGAATGAGCAGTTCTTC.

This clone was detected only once. J is TRBJ2-2 and V is TRBV19; TRBD1 matches 9 bases. Trimming removed 8 bases from V and 6 bases from J; junction bases left unmatched: 7. This CDR3 has 14 residues. The germline V gene encodes CDR1 LNHDA and CDR2 SQIVND (reference sequence). The CDR3, as DNA: TGTGCCAGTGGACCCCGACAGGGGGCCGGGGAGCTGTTTTTT. Its protein is CASGPRQGAGELFF. Full variable domain (remainder filled in from reference TRBV19 and TRBJ2-2): DGGITQSPKYLFRKEGQNVTLSCEQNLNHDAMYWYRQDPGQGLRLIYYSQIVNDFQKGDIAEGYSVSREKKESFPLTVTSAQKNPTAFYLCASGPRQGAGELFFGEGSRLTVL.

The V and J genes are TRBV5-4 and TRBJ1-1; D not certain. The germline V gene encodes CDR1 SGHNT and CDR2 YYREEE (reference sequence). V was shortened by 0 bases and J by 1 base, with 4 bases between the two germline ends. The CDR3 runs 13 residues. The CDR3 region has the DNA TGTGCCAGCAGCTTGGTTAGGAACACTGAAGCTTTCTTT. Amino acids: CASSLVRNTEAFF.

The chain combines TRBV14 with TRBJ2-2; D is perhaps TRBD2 (5 bases). CDR3 length equals 17 residues. Germline CDR1 reads SGHDN; CDR2 reads FVKESK. V was trimmed by 4 bases and J by 4 bases, leaving 19 bases between them. CDR3 DNA sequence: TGTGCCAGCAGCCCCCTCGCAGCAGGACGGGGCACCGGGGAGCTGTTTTTT. Its protein is CASSPLAAGRGTGELFF. Full variable domain (rest looked up from reference TRBV14 and TRBJ2-2): EAGVTQFPSHSVIEKGQTVTLRCDPISGHDNLYWYRRVMGKEIKFLLHFVKESKQDESGMPNNRFLAERTGGTYSTLKVQPAELEDSGVYFCASSPLAAGRGTGELFFGEGSRLTVL.

Worth noting for this clone: The sample carries other DNA sequences with the same CDR3. The V call is TRBV5-4, the J call TRBJ2-5, with 8 bases aligning to TRBD1. Germline V gene data show CDR1 as SGHNT and CDR2 as YYREEE (reference sequence). The CDR3 loop spans 14 amino acids. V shed 2 bases and J 5 bases; nucleotides not matched to a gene: 5. CDR3 in DNA: TGTGCCAGCAGCTTTGACAGGGGTGGGGAGACCCAGTACTTC. It yields the protein CASSFDRGGETQYF. Full variable domain (rest looked up from reference TRBV5-4 and TRBJ2-5): ETGVTQSPTHLIKTRGQQVTLRCSSQSGHNTVSWYQQALGQGPQFIFQYYREEENGRGNFPPRFSGLQFPNYSSELNVNALELDDSALYLCASSFDRGGETQYFGPGTRLLVL.

The rearrangement uses TRBV28 and TRBJ1-1, with D hard to call. Trimming shortened V by 3 bases and J by 0 bases, and 2 bases separated the two germline ends. The CDR3 runs to 12 residues. Germline V gene lookup returns CDR1 MDHEN and CDR2 SYDVKM. CDR3 nucleotide sequence: TGTGCCAGCAGTTTTGTGAACACTGAAGCTTTCTTT. Translation gives CASSFVNTEAFF.